Given below is one TCR beta chain in context. Its antigen is not identified. The data are from a study of T-cell reconstitution after alpha-beta-depleted transplantation in children. Regarding the study as a whole: Reports say that about two months after transplant, the alpha-beta T cells came out of several hundred graft clones that had expanded. The authors attributed T-cell counts and diversity one year after transplant mostly to newly produced T cells. Some patients showed high day-60 TCRbeta diversity, which derived from surviving recipient T cells and thymic progenitors.

Unique molecular identifiers were used to barcode this TCRbeta library. Via MiXCR, TCRdb re-called the PCR reads, giving one row per CDR3 protein. The table shows about 490,000 distinct CDR3 sequences, with 8% to 11% occurring only once. Germline V lookup: CDR1 SQVTM, CDR2 ANQGSEA. The CDR3 spans 12 residues. J gave up 7 bases and V 4 bases, and 6 bases lay outside the gene matches. The receptor's source is a child between 2 and 9 years old with inherited bone marrow failure, due to receive a stem cell transplant. The material was PBMCs, obtained before TCRalphabeta/CD19-depleted stem cell transplant. This chain connects TRBV29-1 to TRBJ1-2; 7 nucleotides line up with TRBD1. This CDR3 reads CSVGDSWAGYTF. The CDR3 DNA is TGCAGCGTTGGGGACAGCTGGGCTGGCTACACCTTC.